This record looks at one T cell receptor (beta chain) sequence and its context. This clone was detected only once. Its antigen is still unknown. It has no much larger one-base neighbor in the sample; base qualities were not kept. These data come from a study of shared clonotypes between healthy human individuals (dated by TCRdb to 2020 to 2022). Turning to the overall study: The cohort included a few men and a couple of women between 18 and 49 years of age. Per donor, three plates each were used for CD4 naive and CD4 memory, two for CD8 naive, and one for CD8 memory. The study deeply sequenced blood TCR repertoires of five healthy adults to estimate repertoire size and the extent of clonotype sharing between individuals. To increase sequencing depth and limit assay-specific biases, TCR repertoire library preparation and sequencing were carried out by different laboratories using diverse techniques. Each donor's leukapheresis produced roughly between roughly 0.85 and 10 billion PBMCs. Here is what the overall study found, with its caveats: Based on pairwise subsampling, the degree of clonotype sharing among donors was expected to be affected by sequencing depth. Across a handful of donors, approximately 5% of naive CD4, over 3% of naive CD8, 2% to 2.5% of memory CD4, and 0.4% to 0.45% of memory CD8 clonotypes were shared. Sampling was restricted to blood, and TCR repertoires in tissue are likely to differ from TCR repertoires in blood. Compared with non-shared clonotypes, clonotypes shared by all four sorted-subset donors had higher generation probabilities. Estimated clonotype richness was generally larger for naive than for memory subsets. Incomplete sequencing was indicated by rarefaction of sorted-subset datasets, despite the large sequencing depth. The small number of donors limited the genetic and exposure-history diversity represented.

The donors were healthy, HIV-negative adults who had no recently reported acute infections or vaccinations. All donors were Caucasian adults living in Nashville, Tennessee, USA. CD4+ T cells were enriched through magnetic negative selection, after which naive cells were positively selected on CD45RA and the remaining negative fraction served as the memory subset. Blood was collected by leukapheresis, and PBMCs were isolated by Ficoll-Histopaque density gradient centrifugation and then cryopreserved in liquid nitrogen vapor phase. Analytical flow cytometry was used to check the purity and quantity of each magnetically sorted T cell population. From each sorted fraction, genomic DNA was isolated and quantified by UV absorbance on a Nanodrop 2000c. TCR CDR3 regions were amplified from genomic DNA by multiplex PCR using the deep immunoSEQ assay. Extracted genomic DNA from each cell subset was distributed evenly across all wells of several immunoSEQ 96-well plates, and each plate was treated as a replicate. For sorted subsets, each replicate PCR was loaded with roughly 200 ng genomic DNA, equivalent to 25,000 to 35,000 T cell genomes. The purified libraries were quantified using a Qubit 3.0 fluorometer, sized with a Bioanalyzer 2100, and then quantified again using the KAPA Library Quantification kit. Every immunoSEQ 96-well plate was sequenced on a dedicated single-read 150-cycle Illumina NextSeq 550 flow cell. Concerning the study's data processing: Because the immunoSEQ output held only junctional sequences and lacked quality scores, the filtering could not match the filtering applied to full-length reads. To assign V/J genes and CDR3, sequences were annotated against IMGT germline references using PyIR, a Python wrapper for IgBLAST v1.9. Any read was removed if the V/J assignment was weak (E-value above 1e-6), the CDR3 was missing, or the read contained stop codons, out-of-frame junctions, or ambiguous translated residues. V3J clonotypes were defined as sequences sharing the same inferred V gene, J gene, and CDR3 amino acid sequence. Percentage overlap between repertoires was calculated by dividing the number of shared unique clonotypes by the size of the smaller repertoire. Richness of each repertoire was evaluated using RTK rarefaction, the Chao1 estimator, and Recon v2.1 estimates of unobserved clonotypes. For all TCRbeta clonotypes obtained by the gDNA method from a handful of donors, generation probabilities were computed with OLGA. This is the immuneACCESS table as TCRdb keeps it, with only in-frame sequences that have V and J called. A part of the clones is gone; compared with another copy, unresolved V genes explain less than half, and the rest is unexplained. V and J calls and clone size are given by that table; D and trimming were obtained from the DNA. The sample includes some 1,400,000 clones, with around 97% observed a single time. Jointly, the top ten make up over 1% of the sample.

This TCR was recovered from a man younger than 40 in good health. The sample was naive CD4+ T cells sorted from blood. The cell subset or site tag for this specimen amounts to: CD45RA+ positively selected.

The nucleotides read TGCAGCGTCTTCCCCCGGAACACCAACACTGAAGCTTTCTTT. Its product reads: CSVFPRNTNTEAFF. This chain joins TRBV29-1 to TRBJ1-1; too little of a D gene remains to name it. Measured from the cysteine to the phenylalanine, the CDR3 is 14 residues long. CDR3 DNA only is kept here, 42 bases in frame from base 1. V loses 6 bases of germline sequence and J loses 2 bases, and the interval between the two ends is 16 bases. CDR1 SQVTM and CDR2 ANQGSEA were looked up in the germline V gene.